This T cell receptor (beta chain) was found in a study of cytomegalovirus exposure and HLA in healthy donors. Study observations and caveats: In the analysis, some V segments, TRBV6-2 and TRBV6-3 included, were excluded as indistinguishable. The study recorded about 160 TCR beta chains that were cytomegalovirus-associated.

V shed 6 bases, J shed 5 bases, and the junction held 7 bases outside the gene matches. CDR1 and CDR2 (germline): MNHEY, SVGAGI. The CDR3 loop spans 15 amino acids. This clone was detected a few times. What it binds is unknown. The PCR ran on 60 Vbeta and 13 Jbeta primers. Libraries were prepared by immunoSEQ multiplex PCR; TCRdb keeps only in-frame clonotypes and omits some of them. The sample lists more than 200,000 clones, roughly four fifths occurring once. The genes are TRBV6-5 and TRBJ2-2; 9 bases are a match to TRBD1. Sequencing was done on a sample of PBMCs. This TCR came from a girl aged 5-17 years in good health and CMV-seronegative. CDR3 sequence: CASRLRDRETGELFF. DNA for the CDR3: TGTGCCAGCAGGTTAAGGGACAGGGAAACCGGGGAGCTGTTTTTT.